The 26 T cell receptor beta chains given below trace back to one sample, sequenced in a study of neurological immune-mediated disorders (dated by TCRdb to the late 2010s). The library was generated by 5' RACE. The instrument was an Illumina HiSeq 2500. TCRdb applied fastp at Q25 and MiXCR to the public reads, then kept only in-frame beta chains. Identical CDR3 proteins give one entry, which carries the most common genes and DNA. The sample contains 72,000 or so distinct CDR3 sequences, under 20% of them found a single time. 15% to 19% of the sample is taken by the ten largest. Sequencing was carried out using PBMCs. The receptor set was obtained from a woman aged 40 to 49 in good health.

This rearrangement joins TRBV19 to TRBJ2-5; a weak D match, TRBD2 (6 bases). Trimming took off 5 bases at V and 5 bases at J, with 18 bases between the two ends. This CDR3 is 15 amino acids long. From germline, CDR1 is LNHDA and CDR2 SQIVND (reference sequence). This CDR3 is CASSSGTDGPETQYF. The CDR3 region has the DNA TGTGCCAGTAGTTCCGGGACTGACGGCCCCGAGACCCAGTACTTC.

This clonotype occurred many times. CDR3 nucleotide sequence: TGTGCCAGCAGTCTCTTCAGGGAAAACGGGGAGCTGTTTTTT. Translation gives CASSLFRENGELFF. V and J are TRBV6-5 and TRBJ2-2; maybe TRBD1 (5 bases). V was shortened by 5 bases and J by 7 bases, with 14 bases between the two germline ends. The CDR3 is made up of 14 amino acids. Germline lookup yields CDR1 MNHEY and CDR2 SVGAGI.

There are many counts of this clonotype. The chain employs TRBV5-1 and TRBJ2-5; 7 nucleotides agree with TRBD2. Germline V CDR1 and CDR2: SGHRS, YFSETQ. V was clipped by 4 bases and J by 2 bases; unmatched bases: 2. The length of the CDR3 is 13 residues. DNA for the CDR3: TGCGCCAGCAGCCTAGCGGAACAAGAGACCCAGTACTTC. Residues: CASSLAEQETQYF.

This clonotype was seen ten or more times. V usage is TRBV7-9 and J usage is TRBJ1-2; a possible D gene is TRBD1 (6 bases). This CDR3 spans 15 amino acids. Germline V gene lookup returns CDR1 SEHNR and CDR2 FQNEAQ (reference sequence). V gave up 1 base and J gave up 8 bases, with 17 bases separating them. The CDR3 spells CASSLVREAQGGYTF. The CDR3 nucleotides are TGTGCCAGCAGCTTAGTCAGGGAGGCCCAGGGGGGCTACACCTTC.

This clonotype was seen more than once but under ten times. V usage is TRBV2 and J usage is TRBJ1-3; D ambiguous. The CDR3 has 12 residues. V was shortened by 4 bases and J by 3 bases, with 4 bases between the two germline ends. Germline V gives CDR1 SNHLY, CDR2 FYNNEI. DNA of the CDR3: TGTGCCAGCAGTGTAATTGGAAACACCATATATTTT. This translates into CASSVIGNTIYF.

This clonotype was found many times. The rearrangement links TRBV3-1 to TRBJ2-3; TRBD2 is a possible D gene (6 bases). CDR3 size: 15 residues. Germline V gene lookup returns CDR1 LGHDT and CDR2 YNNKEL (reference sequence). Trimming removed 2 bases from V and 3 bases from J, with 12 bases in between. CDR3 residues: CASSQSAGSTDTQYF. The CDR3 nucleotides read TGTGCCAGCAGCCAAAGCGCGGGGTCGACAGATACGCAGTATTTT.

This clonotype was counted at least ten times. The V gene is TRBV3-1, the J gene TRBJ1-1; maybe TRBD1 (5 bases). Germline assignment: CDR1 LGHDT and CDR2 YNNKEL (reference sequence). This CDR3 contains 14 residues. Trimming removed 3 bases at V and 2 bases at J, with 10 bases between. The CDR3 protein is CASSQGGVNTEAFF. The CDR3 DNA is TGTGCCAGCAGCCAGGGAGGGGTAAACACTGAAGCTTTCTTT.

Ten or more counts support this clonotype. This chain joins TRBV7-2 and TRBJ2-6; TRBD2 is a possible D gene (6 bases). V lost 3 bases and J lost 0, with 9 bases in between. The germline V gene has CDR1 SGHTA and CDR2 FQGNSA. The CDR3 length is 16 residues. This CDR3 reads CASSLGGDSGANVLTF. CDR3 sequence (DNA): TGTGCCAGCAGCTTGGGCGGGGACTCTGGGGCCAACGTCCTGACTTTC.

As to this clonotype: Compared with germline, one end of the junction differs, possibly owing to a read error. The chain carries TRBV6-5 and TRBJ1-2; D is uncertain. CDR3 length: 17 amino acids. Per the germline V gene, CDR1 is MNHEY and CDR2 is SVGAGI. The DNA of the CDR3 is TGTGCCAGCAGTTACTATCGACTCGATGGTATGAGCTATGGATACACCTTC. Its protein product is CASSYYRLDGMSYGYTF.

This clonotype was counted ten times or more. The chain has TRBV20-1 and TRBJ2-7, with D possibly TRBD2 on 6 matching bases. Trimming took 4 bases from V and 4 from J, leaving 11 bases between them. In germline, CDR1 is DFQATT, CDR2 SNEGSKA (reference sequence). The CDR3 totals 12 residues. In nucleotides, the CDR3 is TGCAGTGCTACGGGACTTCAGTACGAGCAGTACGTC. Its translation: CSATGLQYEQYV.

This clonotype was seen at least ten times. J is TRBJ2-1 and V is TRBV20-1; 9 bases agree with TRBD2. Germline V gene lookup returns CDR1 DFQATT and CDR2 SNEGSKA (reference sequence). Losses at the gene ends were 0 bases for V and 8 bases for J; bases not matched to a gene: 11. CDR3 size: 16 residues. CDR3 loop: CSAREGVLRGGHEQFF. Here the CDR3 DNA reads TGCAGTGCTAGAGAAGGAGTGTTGCGGGGGGGCCATGAGCAGTTCTTC.

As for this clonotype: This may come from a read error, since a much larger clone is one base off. The CDR3 nucleotides read TGCAGTACTCCCCGTAGACTAGCGGGGGGTCCAGATACGCAGTATTTT. Translating gives CSTPRRLAGGPDTQYF. V gene TRBV20-1 combines with J gene TRBJ2-3; 13 bases line up with TRBD2. The CDR3 sequence is 16 residues long. Trimming cost V 8 bases and J 4 bases; bases outside gene matches: 12. Per the germline V gene, CDR1 is DFQATT and CDR2 is SNEGSKA (reference sequence).

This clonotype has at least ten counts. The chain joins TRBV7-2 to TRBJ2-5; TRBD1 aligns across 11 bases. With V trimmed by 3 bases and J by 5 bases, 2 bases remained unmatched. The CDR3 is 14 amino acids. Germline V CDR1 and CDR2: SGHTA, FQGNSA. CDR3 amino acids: CASSFRTGGETQYF. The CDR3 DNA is TGTGCCAGCAGCTTTCGGACAGGGGGCGAGACCCAGTACTTC. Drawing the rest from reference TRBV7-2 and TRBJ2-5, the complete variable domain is GAGVSQSPSNKVTEKGKDVELRCDPISGHTALYWYRQSLGQGLEFLIYFQGNSAPDKSGLPSDRFSAERTGGSVSTLTIQRTQQEDSAVYLCASSFRTGGETQYFGPGTRLLVL.

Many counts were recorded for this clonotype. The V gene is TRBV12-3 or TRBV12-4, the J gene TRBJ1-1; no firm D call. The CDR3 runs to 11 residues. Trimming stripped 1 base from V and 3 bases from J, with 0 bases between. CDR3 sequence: CASSLDTEAFF. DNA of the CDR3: TGTGCCAGCAGTTTAGACACTGAAGCTTTCTTT.

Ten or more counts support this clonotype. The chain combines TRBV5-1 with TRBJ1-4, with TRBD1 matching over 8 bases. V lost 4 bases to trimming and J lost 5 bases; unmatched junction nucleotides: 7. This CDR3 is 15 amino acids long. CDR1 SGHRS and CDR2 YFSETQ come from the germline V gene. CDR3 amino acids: CASSLGQDENEKLFF. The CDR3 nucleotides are TGCGCCAGCAGCCTGGGACAGGATGAGAATGAAAAACTGTTTTTT.

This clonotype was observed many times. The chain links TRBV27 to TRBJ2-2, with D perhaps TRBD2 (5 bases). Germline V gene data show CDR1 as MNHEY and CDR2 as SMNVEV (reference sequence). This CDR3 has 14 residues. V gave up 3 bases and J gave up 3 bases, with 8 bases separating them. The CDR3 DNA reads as TGTGCCAGCAGTTTTTCGGGATACACCGGGGAGCTGTTTTTT. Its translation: CASSFSGYTGELFF.

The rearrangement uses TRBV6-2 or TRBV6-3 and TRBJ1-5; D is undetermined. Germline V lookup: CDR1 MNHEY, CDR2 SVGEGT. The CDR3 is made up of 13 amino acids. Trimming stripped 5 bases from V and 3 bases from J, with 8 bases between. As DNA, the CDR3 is TGTGCCAGCAGTCCCGGGAACAATCAGCCCCAGCATTTT. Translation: CASSPGNNQPQHF.

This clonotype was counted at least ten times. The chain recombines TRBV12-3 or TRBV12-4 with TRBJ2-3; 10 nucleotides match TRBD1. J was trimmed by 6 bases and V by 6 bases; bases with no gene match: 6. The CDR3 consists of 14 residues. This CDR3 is CASRRQGAGDTQYF. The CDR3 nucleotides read TGTGCCAGCAGGAGACAGGGGGCGGGGGATACGCAGTATTTT.

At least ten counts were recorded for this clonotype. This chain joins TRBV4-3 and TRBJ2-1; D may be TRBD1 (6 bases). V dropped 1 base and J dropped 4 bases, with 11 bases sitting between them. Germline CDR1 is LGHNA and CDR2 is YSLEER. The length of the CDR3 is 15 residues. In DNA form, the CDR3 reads TGCGCCAGCAGCCAAGGTGTCACAGGGTACAATGAGCAGTTCTTC. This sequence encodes CASSQGVTGYNEQFF.

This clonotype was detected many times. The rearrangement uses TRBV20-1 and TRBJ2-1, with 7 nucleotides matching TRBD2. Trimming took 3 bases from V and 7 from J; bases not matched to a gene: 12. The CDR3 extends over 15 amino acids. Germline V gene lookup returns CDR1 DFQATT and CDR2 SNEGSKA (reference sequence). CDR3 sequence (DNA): TGCAGTGCTAGGTTTGCGGCTAGCGGAAAGAATGAGCAGTTCTTC. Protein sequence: CSARFAASGKNEQFF.

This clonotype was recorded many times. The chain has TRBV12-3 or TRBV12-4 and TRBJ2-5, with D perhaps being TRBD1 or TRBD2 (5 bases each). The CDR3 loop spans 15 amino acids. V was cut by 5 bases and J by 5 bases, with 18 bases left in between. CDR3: CASSPSGLSGETQYF. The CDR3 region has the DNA TGTGCCAGCAGTCCGTCGGGGCTTTCCGGGGAGACCCAGTACTTC.

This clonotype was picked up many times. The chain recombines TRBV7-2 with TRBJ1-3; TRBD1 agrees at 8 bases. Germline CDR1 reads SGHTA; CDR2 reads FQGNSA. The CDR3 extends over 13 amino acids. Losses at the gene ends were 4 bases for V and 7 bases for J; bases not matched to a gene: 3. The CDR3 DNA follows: TGTGCCAGCAGCTACCGACAGGGGAACACCATATATTTT. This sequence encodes CASSYRQGNTIYF.

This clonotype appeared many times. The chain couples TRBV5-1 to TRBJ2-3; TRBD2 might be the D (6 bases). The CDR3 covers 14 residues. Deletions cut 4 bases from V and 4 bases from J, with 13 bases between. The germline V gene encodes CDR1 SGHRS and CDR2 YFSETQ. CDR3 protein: CASSLGTSADTQYF. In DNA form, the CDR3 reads TGCGCCAGCAGCCTCGGGACTTCAGCAGATACGCAGTATTTT. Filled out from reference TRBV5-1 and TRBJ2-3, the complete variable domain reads KAGVTQTPRYLIKTRGQQVTLSCSPISGHRSVSWYQQTPGQGLQFLFEYFSETQRNKGNFPGRFSGRQFSNSRSEMNVSTLELGDSALYLCASSLGTSADTQYFGPGTRLTVL.

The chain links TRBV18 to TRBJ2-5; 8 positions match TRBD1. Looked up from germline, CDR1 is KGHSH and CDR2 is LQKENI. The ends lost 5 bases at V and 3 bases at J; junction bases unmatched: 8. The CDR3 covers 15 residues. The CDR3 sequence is CASSSNPGQEETQYF. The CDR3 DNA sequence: TGTGCCAGCTCATCGAACCCGGGACAGGAAGAGACCCAGTACTTC.

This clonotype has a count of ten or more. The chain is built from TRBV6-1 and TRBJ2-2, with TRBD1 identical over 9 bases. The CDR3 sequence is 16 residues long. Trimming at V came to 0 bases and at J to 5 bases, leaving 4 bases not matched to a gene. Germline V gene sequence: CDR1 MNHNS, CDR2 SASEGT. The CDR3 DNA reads TGTGCCAGCAGTGAAGCCGCGGGACAGGGTACCGGGGAGCTGTTTTTT. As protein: CASSEAAGQGTGELFF.

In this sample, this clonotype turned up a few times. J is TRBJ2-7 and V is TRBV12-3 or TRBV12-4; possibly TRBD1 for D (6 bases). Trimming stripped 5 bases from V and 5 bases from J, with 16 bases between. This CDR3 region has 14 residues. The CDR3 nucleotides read TGTGCCAGCAGTGAATTCGCAGGGGACAACGAGCAGTACTTC. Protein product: CASSEFAGDNEQYF.